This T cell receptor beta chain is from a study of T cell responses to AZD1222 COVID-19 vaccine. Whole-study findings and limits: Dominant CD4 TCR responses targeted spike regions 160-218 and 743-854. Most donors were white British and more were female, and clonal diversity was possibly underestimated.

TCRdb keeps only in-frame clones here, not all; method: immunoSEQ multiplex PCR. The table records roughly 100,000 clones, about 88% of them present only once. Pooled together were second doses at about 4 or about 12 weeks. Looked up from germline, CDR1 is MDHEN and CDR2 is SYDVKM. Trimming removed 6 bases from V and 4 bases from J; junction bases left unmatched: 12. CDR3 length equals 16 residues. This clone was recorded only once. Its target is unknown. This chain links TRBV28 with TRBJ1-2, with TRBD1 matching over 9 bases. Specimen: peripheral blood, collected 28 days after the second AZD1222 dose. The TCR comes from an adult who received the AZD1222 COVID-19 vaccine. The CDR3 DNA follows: TGTGCCAGCAGACGTCCCGGGACAGGGAGTGGCTATGGCTACACCTTC. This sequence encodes CASRRPGTGSGYGYTF.